Listed here are 10 T cell receptor beta chains from one sample, sequenced in a study of T cells expressing NK-cell markers. After re-calling the 5' RACE reads, TCRdb lists one entry per CDR3 protein, DNA absent. The sample features roughly 150,000 distinct CDR3 sequences, with about 19% in its top ten. Specimen: blood T cells: a sorted CD56 or NKG2C T cell subset, CD4+ or CD8+ T cells, or bulk PBMC T cells (not recorded which). The receptors shown here come from a man aged 18 to 69 in good health.

V gene TRBV6-2 or TRBV6-3 combines with J gene TRBJ2-7. The germline CDR1 and CDR2 sequences are MNHEY and SVGEGT. The CDR3 has 14 amino acids. The CDR3 loop is CASSYSRGAYEQYF.

The chain is built from TRBV14 and TRBJ1-1; with no DNA, the TCRdb D assignment of TRBD1 cannot be verified. The germline gives CDR1 SGHDN, CDR2 FVKESK. This CDR3 has 15 residues. The CDR3 here is CASSPGQGGITEAFF.

The chain combines TRBV6-1 with TRBJ2-1. This CDR3 comprises 11 residues. Germline V gene lookup returns CDR1 MNHNS and CDR2 SASEGT. The CDR3: CASSDINEQFF.

The genes are TRBV13 and TRBJ1-1; TCRdb outputs TRBD1, but without DNA this stays unchecked. The V gene's germline CDR1 is PRHDT and CDR2 FYEKMQ (reference sequence). CDR3 length: 15 amino acids. CDR3 region: CASSPGQLLNTEAFF.

The chain uses TRBV4-1 and TRBJ2-7; TCRdb reports TRBD2, a call that lacks DNA to check it against. The CDR3 runs to 16 residues. Germline V gives CDR1 MGHRA, CDR2 YSYEKL. The CDR3 protein is CASSPVPAGVSYEQYF.

V usage is TRBV29-1 and J usage is TRBJ2-5; TCRdb's D gene call, TRBD2, goes unchecked for lack of DNA. The CDR3 has 15 amino acids. Germline CDR1 is SQVTM and CDR2 is ANQGSEA. CDR3 amino acids: CSVEEGVVRQETQYF. Full variable domain (remainder filled in from reference TRBV29-1 and TRBJ2-5): SAVISQKPSRDICQRGTSLTIQCQVDSQVTMMFWYRQQPGQSLTLIATANQGSEATYESGFVIDKFPISRPNLTFSTLTVSNMSPEDSSIYLCSVEEGVVRQETQYFGPGTRLLVL.

The chain uses TRBV7-9 and TRBJ1-5; TCRdb's D call of TRBD1 is untestable without DNA. This CDR3 comprises 16 residues. Germline V CDR1 and CDR2: SEHNR, FQNEAQ (reference sequence). The CDR3 reads CASSLVTGGANQPQHF.

The J gene is TRBJ2-5, the V gene TRBV9; there is no DNA to check the TCRdb D call of TRBD2. CDR3 size: 16 residues. Germline-derived CDR1 and CDR2 are SGDLS and YYNGEE. The chain's CDR3 is CASSVAGTSWGETQYF. Full variable domain (outside the CDR3, taken from reference TRBV9 and TRBJ2-5): DSGVTQTPKHLITATGQRVTLRCSPRSGDLSVYWYQQSLDQGLQFLIQYYNGEERAKGNILERFSAQQFPDLHSELNLSSLELGDSALYFCASSVAGTSWGETQYFGPGTRLLVL.

The chain has TRBV25-1 and TRBJ2-5; TCRdb outputs TRBD2, but without DNA this stays unchecked. The CDR3 totals 17 residues. The germline CDR1 and CDR2 sequences are MGHDK and SYGVNS. The CDR3 protein is CASSESPWQDPQETQYF.

The rearrangement joins TRBV4-1 to TRBJ2-7; TCRdb lists TRBD1, though no DNA is available to test this call. The CDR3 is 15 residues long. CDR1 and CDR2 from the germline V gene are MGHRA and YSYEKL. Here the CDR3 reads CASSQGGGQTYEQYF.